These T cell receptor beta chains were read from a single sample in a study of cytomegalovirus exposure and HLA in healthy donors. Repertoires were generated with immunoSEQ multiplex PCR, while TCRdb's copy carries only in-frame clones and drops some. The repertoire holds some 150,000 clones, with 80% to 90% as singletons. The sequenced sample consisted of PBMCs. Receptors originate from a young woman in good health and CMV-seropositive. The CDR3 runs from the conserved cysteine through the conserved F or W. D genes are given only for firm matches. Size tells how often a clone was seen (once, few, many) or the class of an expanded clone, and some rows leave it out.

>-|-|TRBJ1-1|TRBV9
TGTGCCAGCAGCGGACACCTAACGAACACTGAAGCTTTCTTT
CASSGHLTNTEAFF
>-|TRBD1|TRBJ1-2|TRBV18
TGTGCCAGCTCACCCGGGGGTCGGACAGGGGAGGACTACACCTTC
CASSPGGRTGEDYTF
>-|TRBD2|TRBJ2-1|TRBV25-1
TGTGCCAGCAGTGACGCCGGGACTAGCGGGGGAGTCGTGATCTTC
CASSDAGTSGGVVIF
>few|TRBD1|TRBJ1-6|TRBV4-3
TGCGCCAGCAGCCAAGATCGGGGACAGGGGTCACCCCTCCACTTT
CASSQDRGQGSPLHF
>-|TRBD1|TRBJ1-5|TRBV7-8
TGTGCCAGCAGCTTAGGGCCTAGGACAGGCAGTCAGCCCCAGCATTTT
CASSLGPRTGSQPQHF
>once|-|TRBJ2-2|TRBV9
TGTGCCAGCAGCGCCCCAGGGTACACCGGGGAGCTGTTTTTT
CASSAPGYTGELFF
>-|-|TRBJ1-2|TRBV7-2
TGTGCCAGCAGCTTCGCTCAGGGGCCATATGGCTACACCTTC
CASSFAQGPYGYTF
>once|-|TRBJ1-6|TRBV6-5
TGTGCCAGCAGTTACTATGTAGGGCGGGCTAATTCACCCCTCCACTTT
CASSYYVGRANSPLHF
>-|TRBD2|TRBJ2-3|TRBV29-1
TGCAGCGTTGAAACGAGCCGGACTAGTACGCAGTATTTT
CSVETSRTSTQYF
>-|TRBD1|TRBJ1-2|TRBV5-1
TGCGCCAGCAGCCCCGCGGGACAGGGGCGTTATGGCTACACCTTC
CASSPAGQGRYGYTF
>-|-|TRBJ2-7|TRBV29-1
TGCAGCGTGCTTGCAGGGTTCCCTTCCTACGAGCAGTACTTC
CSVLAGFPSYEQYF
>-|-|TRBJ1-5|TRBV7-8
TGTGCCAGCAGCTACCGGGGTGGGCAGCCCCAGCATTTT
CASSYRGGQPQHF
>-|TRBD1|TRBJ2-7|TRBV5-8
TGTGCCAGCAGCTTAGAGCAGGGGGTATACTACGAGCAGTACTTC
CASSLEQGVYYEQYF
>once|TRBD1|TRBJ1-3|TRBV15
TGTGCCACCAGCAGAGGGGGACAGGGGGCTCATTCTGGAAACACCATATATTTT
CATSRGGQGAHSGNTIYF
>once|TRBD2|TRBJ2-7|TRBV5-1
TGCGCCAGCAGCTTGGGCGGCGGGGGGGCGAGTGAGCAGTACTTC
CASSLGGGGASEQYF
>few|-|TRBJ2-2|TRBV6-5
TGTGCCAGCCGCCGCTACGGGGAGCTGTTTTTT
CASRRYGELFF
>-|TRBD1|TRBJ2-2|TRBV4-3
TGCGCCAGCAGCCAGCTGACAGGGGTGAACACCGGGGAGCTGTTTTTT
CASSQLTGVNTGELFF
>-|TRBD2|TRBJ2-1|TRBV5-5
TGTGCCAGCAGCTCCGGGGGGGCCGCAAATGAGCAGTTCTTC
CASSSGGAANEQFF
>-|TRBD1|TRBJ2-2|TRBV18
TGTGCCAGCTCACCCTACCGGGACAGGGGTCACACCGGGGAGCTGTTTTTT
CASSPYRDRGHTGELFF
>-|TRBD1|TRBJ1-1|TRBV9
TGTGCCAGCAGCAAATTACGGACAGGAACAGGCACTGAAGCTTTCTTT
CASSKLRTGTGTEAFF
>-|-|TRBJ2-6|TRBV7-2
TGTGCCAGCAGTCCCTACAGCTCTGGGGCCAACGTCCTGACTTTC
CASSPYSSGANVLTF
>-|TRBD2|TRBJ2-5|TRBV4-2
TGTGCCAGCGCCCTCCAGCGGGGGGTCCAAGAGACCCAGTACTTC
CASALQRGVQETQYF
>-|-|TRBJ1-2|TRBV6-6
TGTGCCAGCATGCCGGGGGTTTTGGGCTACACCTTC
CASMPGVLGYTF
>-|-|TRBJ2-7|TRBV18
TGTGCCAGCTCCCCAGCAGGGTCCCACGAGCAGTACTTC
CASSPAGSHEQYF
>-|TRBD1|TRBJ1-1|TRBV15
TGTGCCACCAGCTCAGGGACAGGGGGCGAAGCTTTCTTT
CATSSGTGGEAFF
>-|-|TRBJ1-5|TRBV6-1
TGTGCCAGCCTTACGGACAGAGGCCGACAGCCCCAGCATTTT
CASLTDRGRQPQHF
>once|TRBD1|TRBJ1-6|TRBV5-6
TGTGCCAGCAGCACTGACAGGGTGGGGAGCTCCTATAATTCACCCCTCCACTTT
CASSTDRVGSSYNSPLHF
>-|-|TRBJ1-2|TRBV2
TGTGCCAGCAGTGATACACCTGAATTTAACTATGGCTACACCTTC
CASSDTPEFNYGYTF
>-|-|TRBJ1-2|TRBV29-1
TGCAGCGTTGAGTCTCAGGGGCCTAATTATGGCTACACCTTC
CSVESQGPNYGYTF
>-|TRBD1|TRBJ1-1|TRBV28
TGTGCCAGCAGATTAACCCGGACAGGGAGGGTTTTTGAAGCTTTCTTT
CASRLTRTGRVFEAFF
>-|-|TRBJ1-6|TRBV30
TGTGCCTGGAGTGATGGGGGAGGGTCACCCCTCCACTTT
CAWSDGGGSPLHF
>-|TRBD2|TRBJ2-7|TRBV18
TGTGCCAGCTCACCGGGACTAGCCTACGAGCAGTACTTC
CASSPGLAYEQYF
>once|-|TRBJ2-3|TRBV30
TGTGCCTGGAGTCTCGGCGGTCGCACAGATACGCAGTATTTT
CAWSLGGRTDTQYF
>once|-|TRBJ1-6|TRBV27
TGTGCCAGCAGTTCACAGGCCCCGAGCTCCTATAATTCACCCCTCCACTTT
CASSSQAPSSYNSPLHF
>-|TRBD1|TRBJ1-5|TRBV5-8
TGTGCCAGCAGCCCGACTGCGGACAGGGGTAGGGTTGGGAGCAATCAGCCCCAGCATTTT
CASSPTADRGRVGSNQPQHF
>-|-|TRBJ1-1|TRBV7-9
TGTGCCAGCAGCCCGAAGAGTAGGGAGGCTGAAGCTTTCTTT
CASSPKSREAEAFF
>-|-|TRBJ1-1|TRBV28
TGTGCCAGCAAGTACGAAAGGTGGGGCAATGGGGTCACTGAAGCTTTCTTT
CASKYERWGNGVTEAFF
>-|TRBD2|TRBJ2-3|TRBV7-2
TGTGCCAGCAAGAACCTAGCGGGGGGGTTAGATACGCAGTATTTT
CASKNLAGGLDTQYF
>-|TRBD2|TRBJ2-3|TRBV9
TGTGCCAGCAGCGCTAGACTAGCGGGGGGCCCCATCACAGATACGCAGTATTTT
CASSARLAGGPITDTQYF
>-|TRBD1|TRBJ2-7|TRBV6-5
TGTGCCAGCAGTTACAGACGGGACAGGTTTCCCGAGCAGTACTTC
CASSYRRDRFPEQYF
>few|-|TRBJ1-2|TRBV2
TGTGCCAGCAGCGGTCTCGTCAAAGATCGTGGCTACACCTTC
CASSGLVKDRGYTF
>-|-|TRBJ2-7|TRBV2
TGTGCCACCAAAGCTCCAGGGACCTACGAGCAGTACTTC
CATKAPGTYEQYF
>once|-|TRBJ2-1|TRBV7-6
TGTGCCAGCAGCCGCGTAGAAAATGAGCAGTTCTTC
CASSRVENEQFF
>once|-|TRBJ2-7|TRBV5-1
TGCGCCAGCAGCTTGGACTCTCAGGGCTGGTCGGGCGAGCAGTACTTC
CASSLDSQGWSGEQYF
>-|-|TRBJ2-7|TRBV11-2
TGTGCCAGCAGCTTAGGCCAGGTATTCTACGAGCAGTACTTC
CASSLGQVFYEQYF
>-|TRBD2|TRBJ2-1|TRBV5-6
TGTGCCAGCAGCCTACTGGCGGGGGGGGAGGTAAATGAGCAGTTCTTC
CASSLLAGGEVNEQFF
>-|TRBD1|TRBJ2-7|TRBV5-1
TGCGCCAGCAGCTTGGCTATTCGGACAGGGACAGACGAGCAGTACTTC
CASSLAIRTGTDEQYF
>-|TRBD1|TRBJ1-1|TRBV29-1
TGCAGCGTGAGGGGGCTGGGGACTGAAGCTTTCTTT
CSVRGLGTEAFF
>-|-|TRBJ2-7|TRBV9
TGTGCCAGCAGCGTAGGAGGTTCCTACGAGCAGTACTTC
CASSVGGSYEQYF
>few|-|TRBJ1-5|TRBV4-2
TGTGCCAGCAGCCAAGGGACAGACAGCAATCAGCCCCAGCATTTT
CASSQGTDSNQPQHF
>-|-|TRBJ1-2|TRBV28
TGTGCCAGCAGTACTAAACGCCTGGGTGACGGGAACTATGGCTACACCTTC
CASSTKRLGDGNYGYTF
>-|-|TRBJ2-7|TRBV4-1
TGCGCCAGCAGCCGGGTATTTGGCGGCAGGGCGAGCTACGAGCAGTACTTC
CASSRVFGGRASYEQYF
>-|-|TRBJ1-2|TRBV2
TGTGCCAGCAGGGCCGGACTGCCCCGGGCCTATGGCTACACCTTC
CASRAGLPRAYGYTF
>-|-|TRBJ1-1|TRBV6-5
TGTGCCAGCAGTTACTCAACCCAGATTGAAGCTTTCTTT
CASSYSTQIEAFF
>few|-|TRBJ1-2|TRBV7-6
TGTGCCAGCAGCTTAGTCGCCAGGGGTATCTATGGCTACACCTTC
CASSLVARGIYGYTF